This record looks at one T cell receptor beta chain sequence and its context. The data originate from a study of blood T cell repertoires in COVID-19. Turning to the study itself: Sites in the United States, Italy and Spain provided acute and convalescent COVID-19 samples. T cells, B-cell-depleted T cells, or PBMCs supplied cDNA or gDNA.

Germline V gives CDR1 SGHRS, CDR2 YFSETQ. The CDR3 contains 16 residues. The ends lost 0 bases at V and 4 bases at J; junction bases unmatched: 7. In the authors' methods: Amplification from reference gene primers served as the basis for estimated nucleated cell counts. Using immunoSEQ multiplex PCR, the repertoire was profiled, and TCRdb retains in-frame clones only, with some absent. V and J calls and clone size are as listed in that table; D and trimming were resolved from the DNA. The data show 120,000 to 150,000 clones, around 84% seen once. This rearrangement joins TRBV5-1 to TRBJ2-5; 9 nucleotides line up with TRBD1. The sequenced sample was peripheral blood. The TCR comes from a woman in her fifties or sixties with acute or convalescent COVID-19. In DNA form, the CDR3 reads TGCGCCAGCAGCTTGGCCTTAGGACAGGGGAGAGAGACCCAGTACTTC. This sequence encodes CASSLALGQGRETQYF.